This T cell receptor beta chain was found in a study of T-cell memory formation after mild COVID-19. Overall study results and limits: Day 15 to 85 contracting clones showed balanced CD4/CD8; later expanders leaned CD4+.

The CDR3 runs 11 residues. There are a few counts of this clonotype. Antigen: not known. TCRdb re-called the 5' RACE reads with MiXCR, one entry per CDR3 protein. The sample records more than 120,000 distinct CDR3 sequences, roughly 19% being singletons. The chain links TRBV21-1 to TRBJ2-7; TRBD1 is taken as the D call from the table, unchecked against the DNA. TRBV21-1 is a pseudogene segment. The TCR sequence derives from an adult woman who had mild COVID-19 (a few samples of this study predate the infection). Cell type and time point are not known. Input material: PBMCs or a T cell subset sorted from them (not recorded which). The DNA for the CDR3 is TGTGCCACCGGAGTCGGGAACGAGCAGTACTTC. It specifies CATGVGNEQYF.